The clone carrying this T cell receptor beta chain has only one observation. Its specificity is not known. This specimen belongs to a study of cytomegalovirus exposure and HLA in healthy donors. Study results and limitations: Altogether, 160 or so TCR beta chains were recorded as cytomegalovirus-associated. According to a later analysis, TCR clusters from the first cohort tended to co-occur in the 100 to 150 validation repertoires. Cytomegalovirus status was reportedly diagnosed by the classifier with high specificity and sensitivity.

V lost 0 bases and J lost 3, with 14 bases in between. This CDR3 is 17 amino acids long. Germline values: CDR1 LGHNA, CDR2 YSLEER. TCRdb's table, derived via immunoSEQ multiplex PCR, lists solely in-frame clones and lacks some. In the table there are some 190,000 clones, 86% of which are singletons. The sample was PBMCs. The sequence derives from a man between 25 and 39 years old in good health and CMV-seropositive. This rearrangement joins TRBV4-3 to TRBJ1-4; D gene unclear. The CDR3 sequence: CASSQDPRVRPNEKLFF. The CDR3 DNA is TGCGCCAGCAGCCAAGATCCCCGGGTTCGGCCTAATGAAAAACTGTTTTTT.